The 16 T cell receptor beta chains reported below all come from one sample, sequenced in a study of cytomegalovirus exposure and HLA in healthy donors (dated by TCRdb to 2015 to 2018). Library preparation used the immunoSEQ multiplex PCR assay. This immuneACCESS table, as held by TCRdb, lists in-frame sequences with V and J called but not all clones. Of the missing ones, under half trace to an unresolved V gene in checked studies; the others have no known cause. Counted in this sample were over 200,000 clones; around nine tenths of them appeared once. About 2.7% of the sample comes from the top ten. Sequences were obtained from PBMCs. The receptors come from a woman between 18 and 29 years old in good health and CMV-seronegative.

The count of this clone is one. This chain links TRBV5-1 with TRBJ2-2, with D perhaps matching TRBD2 (6 bases). From germline, CDR1 is SGHRS and CDR2 YFSETQ. The V end lost 1 base, the J end lost 7 bases, and 14 bases lay between the germline ends. The CDR3 contains 15 residues. The CDR3 region has the DNA TGCGCCAGCAGCTTGAACCGGGGGAGTAGCGGGGAGCTGTTTTTT. Translation gives CASSLNRGSSGELFF.

J is TRBJ2-2 and V is TRBV4-2, with D tentatively TRBD2 (5 bases). The CDR3 runs to 18 residues. With 5 bases removed from V and 7 bases from J, the gap between germline ends came to 26 bases. Per the germline V gene, CDR1 is LGHNA and CDR2 is YNFKEQ. DNA of the CDR3: TGTGCCAGCAGCTCCGCTCAGCCGAAGGGAGAGGGTTTCGGGGAGCTGTTTTTT. It codes for CASSSAQPKGEGFGELFF.

V and J are TRBV28 and TRBJ1-2; 8 nucleotides match TRBD1. This CDR3 is built from 14 residues. Trimming cost V 5 bases and J 5 bases; bases outside gene matches: 7. Germline V gene sequence: CDR1 MDHEN, CDR2 SYDVKM. CDR3 in amino acids: CASSSGTGSYGYTF. The CDR3 coding sequence is TGTGCCAGCAGTAGCGGGACAGGATCTTATGGCTACACCTTC.

The chain links TRBV27 to TRBJ1-1, with 8 positions matching TRBD1. The CDR3 loop spans 16 amino acids. V dropped 6 bases and J dropped 4; count of bases not matched to a gene: 13. Germline V gives CDR1 MNHEY, CDR2 SMNVEV (reference sequence). DNA of the CDR3: TGTGCCAGCAGCTCGTACCCAGGGGGCGGCGGCACTGAAGCTTTCTTT. Translation: CASSSYPGGGGTEAFF.

The rearrangement links TRBV27 to TRBJ2-1, with D possibly being TRBD2 (6 bases). Germline-derived CDR1 and CDR2 are MNHEY and SMNVEV (reference sequence). Trimming cost V 4 bases and J 9 bases, with 19 bases left between them. This CDR3 spans 15 amino acids. The chain's CDR3 is CASSSPWGWRGEQFF. The DNA for the CDR3 is TGTGCCAGCAGTTCCCCGTGGGGCTGGAGGGGTGAGCAGTTCTTC.

The rearrangement links TRBV19 to TRBJ2-7, with a possible D match to TRBD2 (6 bases). Germline V gene sequence: CDR1 LNHDA, CDR2 SQIVND (reference sequence). The V end lost 3 bases, the J end lost 1 base, and 7 bases lay between the germline ends. The CDR3 is 13 amino acids. The CDR3, as DNA: TGTGCCAGTAGTATCGGGACTTCCTACGAGCAGTACTTC. Translated, it gives CASSIGTSYEQYF.

The rearrangement joins TRBV28 to TRBJ1-2; 7 bases agree with TRBD1. Germline CDR1 reads MDHEN; CDR2 reads SYDVKM. The CDR3 loop spans 17 amino acids. V lost 2 bases and J lost 0; bases outside the gene matches: 9. CDR3 sequence (DNA): TGTGCCAGCAGTTTAAGGTTGCGACAGGGCGCTAACTATGGCTACACCTTC. It translates to CASSLRLRQGANYGYTF.

The gene calls are TRBV9 and TRBJ2-2, with TRBD2 matching 9 bases. There are 19 residues in the CDR3. The J segment lost 2 bases and the V segment lost 3 bases, leaving 14 bases of the junction unmatched. Germline CDR1 reads SGDLS; CDR2 reads YYNGEE. CDR3: CASSGGGISGRYNTGELFF. The CDR3 nucleotides read TGTGCCAGCAGCGGGGGTGGGATTAGCGGGAGATATAACACCGGGGAGCTGTTTTTT.

The CDR3 DNA is TGCGCCAGCAGCTTGGCCGCGACTCGAGGTTCTGATGGCTACACCTTC. Translating it yields CASSLAATRGSDGYTF. The chain uses TRBV5-1 and TRBJ1-2; no clear D. CDR3 length: 16 amino acids. The germline V and J ends were trimmed by 0 bases and 6 bases, with 18 bases remaining between them. Germline V CDR1 and CDR2: SGHRS, YFSETQ.

The V call is TRBV13, the J call TRBJ2-7; 7 bases match TRBD1. The V gene's germline CDR1 is PRHDT and CDR2 FYEKMQ (reference sequence). The junction had 12 bases not matched to a gene; V was cut back by 5 bases and J by 2 bases. The CDR3 sequence is 16 residues long. The CDR3 loop reads CASSPSPRQGPYEQYF. The CDR3 nucleotides are TGTGCCAGCAGCCCCAGCCCGAGACAGGGACCCTACGAGCAGTACTTC.

The rearrangement links TRBV7-9 to TRBJ2-5; tentatively, D is TRBD2 (5 bases). The CDR3 consists of 16 residues. Deletions cut 3 bases from V and 2 bases from J, with 16 bases between. Germline CDR1 is SEHNR and CDR2 is FQNEAQ (reference sequence). The DNA for the CDR3 is TGTGCCAGCAGCTTTATGTCATCGGGATCTCAAGAGACCCAGTACTTC. It translates to CASSFMSSGSQETQYF. Based on the CDR3 plus reference TRBV7-9 and TRBJ2-5, the full variable domain is DTGVSQNPRHKITKRGQNVTFRCDPISEHNRLYWYRQTLGQGPEFLTYFQNEAQLEKSRLLSDRFSAERPKGSFSTLEIQRTEQGDSAMYLCASSFMSSGSQETQYFGPGTRLLVL.

The sample holds one count of this clone. V and J are TRBV9 and TRBJ2-3; 7 bases map to TRBD1. The CDR3 has 13 amino acids. Germline V gene lookup returns CDR1 SGDLS and CDR2 YYNGEE. V shed 3 bases and J 4 bases; nucleotides not matched to a gene: 2. CDR3 amino acids: CASSGQGSDTQYF. CDR3 nucleotide sequence: TGTGCCAGCAGCGGACAGGGATCAGATACGCAGTATTTT.

The gene calls are TRBV6-6 and TRBJ1-3; D is possibly TRBD1 (6 bases). CDR1 MNHNY and CDR2 SVGAGI come from the germline V gene (reference sequence). The V and J ends lost 5 bases and 1 base respectively, with 9 bases between them. The CDR3 loop spans 14 amino acids. CDR3 DNA: TGTGCCAGCAGTCATGGGACATCTGGAAACACCATATATTTT. As protein: CASSHGTSGNTIYF.

This sequence joins TRBV5-6 and TRBJ2-7; TRBD2 agrees at 7 bases. Per the germline V gene, CDR1 is SGHDT and CDR2 is YYEEEE. V was pared by 0 bases and J by 2 bases, with 2 bases of the junction left unmatched. This CDR3 region has 14 residues. CDR3 amino acids: CASSLVSGAYEQYF. In DNA form, the CDR3 reads TGTGCCAGCAGCTTGGTCAGCGGGGCCTACGAGCAGTACTTC.

The V call is TRBV4-2, the J call TRBJ2-1; the D is unclear. Germline V gene data show CDR1 as LGHNA and CDR2 as YNFKEQ. The ends were cut back, 1 base at V and 2 bases at J, with 9 bases in the middle. The CDR3 is made up of 15 amino acids. CDR3 DNA sequence: TGTGCCAGCAGCCAAGGGGCGAATGCCTACAATGAGCAGTTCTTC. Amino acid sequence: CASSQGANAYNEQFF.

The chain combines TRBV30 with TRBJ1-2; D might be TRBD1 (5 bases). The V end lost 4 bases, the J end lost 0 bases, and 18 bases lay between the germline ends. The CDR3 is 16 residues long. Germline lookup yields CDR1 GTSNPN and CDR2 SVGIG (reference sequence). CDR3 bases: TGTGCCTGGACTCTCGGGGGGAACAGAGCTAACTATGGCTACACCTTC. Amino acids: CAWTLGGNRANYGYTF.